Reported below is one T cell receptor (beta chain). There is no known antigen for this receptor. The sample holds no much larger clone one base away, and base qualities are not on file. The CDR3, from cysteine to phenylalanine, totals 12 residues. Only the CDR3 portion is preserved as DNA: 36 bases, with reading frame beginning at the first base. CDR1 and CDR2, per the germline V gene (reference sequence), are LGHDT and YNNKEL. V is trimmed back by 3 bases and J by 11 bases, and the junction contains 6 bases that no gene match accounts for. TCR beta VDJ combination and CDR3 sequence profiling used genomic DNA as the template. An Illumina HiSeq 2000 was the platform used for TCR repertoire sequencing. As for how the authors treated the data: TRBV/TRBJ rearrangement plots, CDR3 size and DJ length profiles, and Simpson's diversity index were used to evaluate the repertoires. Whichever DNA sequence was most abundant in the deep sequencing data was defined as the immunodominant clone. CDR3 amino acid sequences were checked for sharing between subjects and were compared against published repertoires and the VDJdb database. TCRdb reworked the public reads: Q25 trimming with fastp, MiXCR clone assembly, productive beta chains retained. Each entry is one CDR3 protein sequence, shown with its most common DNA and genes. These V and J calls originate from TCRdb's pipeline instead of the authors' own analysis. Here the sample has about 200,000 distinct CDR3 sequences; 65% occur a single time. The ten largest clones add up to around 60% of the sample.

This sample was taken from a study of CD8+CD57+ T cells in acquired aplastic anemia (dated by TCRdb to between 2017 and 2018). Concerning the study at large: A mean of roughly 3.2 ug of DNA, ranging from roughly 0.19 to 27.4 ug, was extracted from sorted CD4+ and CD8+ cells. A CD8+CD57+ expansion meant a frequency higher than the mean frequency seen in healthy subjects.

Flow cytometry had shown CD8+CD57+ cell expansion in the patients selected for sequencing. Every patient had severe acquired aplastic anemia, diagnosed using the International Study of Aplastic Anemia and Agranulocytosis and Camitta criteria. At the time blood was sampled, none of the patients had received any therapy. The study deep-sequenced TCR repertoires of sorted CD4+ and CD8+ blood T cells from severe aplastic anemia patients and healthy subjects. Patients were enrolled in the USA under clinicaltrials.gov protocols 00001620, 01623167, 00001397, 00071045, 00081523 and 00961064. Ficoll-Paque density gradient centrifugation was used to isolate peripheral blood mononuclear cells. Before DNA extraction, CD4+ and CD8+ T cells were sorted by FACS or by magnetic beads. Summary of the overall study and its limitations: CD8+ Simpson's diversity did not differ significantly between patients and healthy controls (P=0.060). Roughly 29 CD8+ CDR3 sequences were found in both patients and controls but appeared to be highly expressed in patients and within the immunodominant clones of the patients.

The clonotype comes from a human donor with aplastic anemia. The specimen was sorted CD4+, CD8+, or CD8+CD57+ T cells (not recorded which) from PBMCs. This chain is built from TRBV3-1 and TRBJ1-1, with TRBD1 identical over 7 junction bases. The CDR3 amino acid sequence is: CASSQNRGVAFF. The DNA is as follows: TGTGCCAGCAGCCAGAACAGGGGTGTCGCTTTCTTT.